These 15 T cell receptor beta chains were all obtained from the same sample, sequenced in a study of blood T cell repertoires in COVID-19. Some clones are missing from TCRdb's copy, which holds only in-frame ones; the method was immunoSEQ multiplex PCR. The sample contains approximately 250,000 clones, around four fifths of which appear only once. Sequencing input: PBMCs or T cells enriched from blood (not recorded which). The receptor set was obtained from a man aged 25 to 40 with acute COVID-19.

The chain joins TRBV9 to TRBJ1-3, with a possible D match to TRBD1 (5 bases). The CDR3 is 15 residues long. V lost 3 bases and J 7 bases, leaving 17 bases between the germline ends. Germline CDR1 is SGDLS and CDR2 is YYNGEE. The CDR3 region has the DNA TGTGCCAGCAGCGCGATAGGGGTGATGCGGAACACCATATATTTT. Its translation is CASSAIGVMRNTIYF. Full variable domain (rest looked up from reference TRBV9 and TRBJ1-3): DSGVTQTPKHLITATGQRVTLRCSPRSGDLSVYWYQQSLDQGLQFLIQYYNGEERAKGNILERFSAQQFPDLHSELNLSSLELGDSALYFCASSAIGVMRNTIYFGEGSWLTVV.

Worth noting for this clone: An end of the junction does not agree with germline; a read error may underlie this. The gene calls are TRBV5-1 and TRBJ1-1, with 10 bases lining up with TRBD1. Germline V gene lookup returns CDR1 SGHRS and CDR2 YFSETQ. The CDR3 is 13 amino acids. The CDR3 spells CASSKGQGLEAFF. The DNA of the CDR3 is TGTGCCAGCAGCAAGGGACAGGGGCTTGAAGCTTTCTTT.

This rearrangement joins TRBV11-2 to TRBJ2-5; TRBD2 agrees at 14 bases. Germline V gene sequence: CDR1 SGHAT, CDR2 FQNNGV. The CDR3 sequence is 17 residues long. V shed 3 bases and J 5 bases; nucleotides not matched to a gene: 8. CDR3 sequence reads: CASSLVGTSGGGETQYF. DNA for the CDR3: TGTGCCAGCAGCTTGGTGGGGACTAGCGGGGGTGGGGAGACCCAGTACTTC. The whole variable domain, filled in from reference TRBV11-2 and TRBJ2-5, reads EAGVAQSPRYKIIEKRQSVAFWCNPISGHATLYWYQQILGQGPKLLIQFQNNGVVDDSQLPKDRFSAERLKGVDSTLKIQPAKLEDSAVYLCASSLVGTSGGGETQYFGPGTRLLVL.

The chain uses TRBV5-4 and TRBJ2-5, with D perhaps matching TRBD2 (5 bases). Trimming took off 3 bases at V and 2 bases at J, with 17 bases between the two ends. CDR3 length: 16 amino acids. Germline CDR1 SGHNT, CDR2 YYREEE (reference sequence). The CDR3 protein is CASSSPHGERQETQYF. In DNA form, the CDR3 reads TGTGCCAGCAGCTCCCCCCACGGGGAGAGGCAAGAGACCCAGTACTTC.

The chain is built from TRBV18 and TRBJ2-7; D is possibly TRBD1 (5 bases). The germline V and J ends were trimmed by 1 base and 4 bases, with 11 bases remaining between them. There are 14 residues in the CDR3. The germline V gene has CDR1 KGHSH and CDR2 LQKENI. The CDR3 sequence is CASSPQRQSYEQYV. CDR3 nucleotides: TGTGCCAGCTCACCACAGAGACAGAGTTACGAGCAGTACGTC.

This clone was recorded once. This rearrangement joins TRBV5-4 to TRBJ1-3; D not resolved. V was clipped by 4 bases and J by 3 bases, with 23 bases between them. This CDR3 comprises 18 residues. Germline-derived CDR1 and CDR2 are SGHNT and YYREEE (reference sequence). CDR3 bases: TGTGCCAGCAGCGAGAGGGTGGCAGGCCTTCTTTTTGGAAACACCATATATTTT. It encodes CASSERVAGLLFGNTIYF.

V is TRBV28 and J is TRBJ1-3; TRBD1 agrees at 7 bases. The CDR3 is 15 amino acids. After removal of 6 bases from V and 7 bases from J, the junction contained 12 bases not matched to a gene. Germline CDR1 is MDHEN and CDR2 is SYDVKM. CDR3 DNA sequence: TGTGCCAGCAGAAACGACAGGGAGTCTCTGAACACCATATATTTT. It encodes CASRNDRESLNTIYF.

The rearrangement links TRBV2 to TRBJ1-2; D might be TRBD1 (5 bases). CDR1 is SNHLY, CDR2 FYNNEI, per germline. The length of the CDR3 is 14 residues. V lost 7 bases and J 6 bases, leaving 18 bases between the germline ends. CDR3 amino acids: CASTVMAGLHGYTF. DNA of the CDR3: TGTGCCAGCACCGTGATGGCAGGGCTGCATGGCTACACCTTC.

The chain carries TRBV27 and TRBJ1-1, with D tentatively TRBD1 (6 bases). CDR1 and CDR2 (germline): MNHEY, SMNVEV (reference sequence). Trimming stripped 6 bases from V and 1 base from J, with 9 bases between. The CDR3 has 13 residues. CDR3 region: CASSLTGNTEAFF. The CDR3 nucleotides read TGTGCCAGCAGCTTGACAGGGAACACTGAAGCTTTCTTT.

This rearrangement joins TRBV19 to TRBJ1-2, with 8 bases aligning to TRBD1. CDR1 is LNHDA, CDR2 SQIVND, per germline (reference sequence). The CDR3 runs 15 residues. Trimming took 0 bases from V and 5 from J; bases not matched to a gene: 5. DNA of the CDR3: TGTGCCAGTAGTATAGAGGCAGGGGGCAGATATGGCTACACCTTC. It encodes CASSIEAGGRYGYTF.

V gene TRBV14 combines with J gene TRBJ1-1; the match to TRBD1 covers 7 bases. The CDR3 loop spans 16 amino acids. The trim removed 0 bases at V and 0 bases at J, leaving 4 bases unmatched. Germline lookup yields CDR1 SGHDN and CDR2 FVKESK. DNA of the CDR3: TGTGCCAGCAGCCAAGATCTGGGACAGATGAACACTGAAGCTTTCTTT. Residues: CASSQDLGQMNTEAFF.

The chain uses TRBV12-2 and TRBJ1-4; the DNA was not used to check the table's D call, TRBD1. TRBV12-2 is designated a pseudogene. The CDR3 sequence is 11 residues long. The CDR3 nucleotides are TGTGCAAGTCGCTTAGGCAGGGTCCTGTTTTTT. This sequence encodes CASRLGRVLFF.

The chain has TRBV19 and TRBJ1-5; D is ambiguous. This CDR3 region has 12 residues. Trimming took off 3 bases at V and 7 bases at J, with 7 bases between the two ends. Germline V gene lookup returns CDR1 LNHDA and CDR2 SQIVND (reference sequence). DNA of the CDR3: TGTGCCAGTAGTATCTCTAGCCAGCCCCAGCATTTT. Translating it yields CASSISSQPQHF.

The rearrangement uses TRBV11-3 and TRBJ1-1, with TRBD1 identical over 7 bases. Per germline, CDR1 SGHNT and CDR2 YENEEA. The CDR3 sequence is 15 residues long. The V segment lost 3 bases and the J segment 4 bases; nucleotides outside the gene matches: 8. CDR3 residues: CASSFVPRGPTEAFF. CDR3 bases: TGTGCCAGCAGCTTCGTCCCGAGGGGGCCCACTGAAGCTTTCTTT.

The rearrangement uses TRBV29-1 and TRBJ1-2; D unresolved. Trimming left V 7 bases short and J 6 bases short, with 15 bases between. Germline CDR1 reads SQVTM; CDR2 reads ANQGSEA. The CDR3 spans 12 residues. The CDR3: CSAYGETNGYTF. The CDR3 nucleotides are TGCAGCGCCTACGGGGAAACCAATGGCTACACCTTC.